This is a list of T cell receptor beta chains from one sample in a study of cytomegalovirus exposure and HLA in healthy donors. The table came from immunoSEQ multiplex PCR; TCRdb's copy has only in-frame clones and leaves some out. The table shows under 100,000 clones, with 78% occurring only once. The specimen sequenced was PBMCs. The source is a man younger than 30 in good health and CMV-seropositive. The CDR3 runs from the conserved cysteine through the conserved F or W. D genes are given only for firm matches. A row's size may be missing; if present it is once, few, many or a size class.

D	V	J	size	CDR3	DNA
.	TRBV27	TRBJ1-2	few	CASSLDSNYGYTF	TGTGCCAGCAGTTTAGACAGCAACTATGGCTACACCTTC
.	TRBV28	TRBJ1-2	.	CASSPTGLGDSYGYTF	TGTGCCAGCAGCCCCACGGGGTTAGGGGACTCCTATGGCTACACCTTC
TRBD1	TRBV7-6	TRBJ2-7	.	CASSLEMGQIYEQYF	TGTGCCAGCAGCTTAGAGATGGGACAGATCTACGAGCAGTACTTC
.	TRBV28	TRBJ1-1	.	CASALMNTEAFF	TGTGCCAGCGCGTTAATGAACACTGAAGCTTTCTTT
.	TRBV6-5	TRBJ2-7	.	CASSYPAGEQYF	TGTGCCAGCAGTTACCCGGCGGGGGAGCAGTACTTC
TRBD2	TRBV27	TRBJ2-1	.	CASSFGLAGLNEQFF	TGTGCCAGCAGTTTTGGTCTAGCGGGCCTCAATGAGCAGTTCTTC
.	TRBV7-7	TRBJ2-5	.	CASSLGRQETQYF	TGTGCTAGCAGCTTAGGCAGGCAAGAGACCCAGTACTTC
.	TRBV29-1	TRBJ2-2	.	CSGEVGADGELFF	TGCAGCGGAGAGGTGGGGGCGGACGGGGAGCTGTTTTTT
.	TRBV6-6	TRBJ1-2	.	CASLKRDKSNYGYTF	TGTGCCAGCCTGAAAAGGGACAAGTCTAACTATGGCTACACCTTC
TRBD2	TRBV6-6	TRBJ2-7	.	CASRTSGSPYEQYF	TGTGCCAGCAGAACAAGCGGGAGCCCCTACGAGCAGTACTTC
.	TRBV4-1	TRBJ1-3	few	CASSFRPDRPPLGNTIYF	TGCGCCAGCAGCTTCAGGCCAGACAGGCCTCCATTGGGAAACACCATATATTTT
TRBD2	TRBV10-3	TRBJ2-5	.	CATGTSTQETQYF	TGTGCCACCGGGACTAGCACGCAAGAGACCCAGTACTTC
.	TRBV12-2	TRBJ2-3	few	CASRSSGDTQYF	TGTGCAAGTCGCTCGTCGGGGGATACGCAGTATTTT
.	TRBV2	TRBJ1-5	few	CACHGQNYQPQHF	TGTGCCTGCCATGGACAGAATTATCAGCCCCAGCATTTT
.	TRBV2	TRBJ1-5	.	CASGGQRGQPQHF	TGTGCCAGTGGGGGCCAGAGGGGTCAGCCCCAGCATTTT
.	TRBV29-1	TRBJ2-1	.	CSVERERTYNEQFF	TGCAGCGTTGAACGGGAGCGCACCTACAATGAGCAGTTCTTC
TRBD1	TRBV5-6	TRBJ2-7	.	CASSQGQGAAYEQYF	TGTGCCAGCAGCCAGGGACAGGGGGCCGCCTACGAGCAGTACTTC
.	TRBV28	TRBJ1-4	.	CASSFGQLDEKLFF	TGTGCCAGCAGTTTTGGGCAGCTCGATGAAAAACTGTTTTTT
.	TRBV25-1	TRBJ2-7	few	CASSEPGQVYEQYF	TGTGCCAGCAGTGAACCGGGACAAGTCTACGAGCAGTACTTC
.	TRBV11-1	TRBJ2-1	.	CASSSMEAHNEQFF	TGTGCCAGCAGCTCGATGGAGGCCCACAATGAGCAGTTCTTC
TRBD2	TRBV9	TRBJ2-1	.	CASSGLLAGGAGEQFF	TGTGCCAGCAGCGGGTTGTTAGCGGGAGGCGCTGGAGAGCAGTTCTTC
.	TRBV13	TRBJ2-1	once	CASSFAARSYNEQFF	TGTGCCAGCAGCTTCGCGGCTCGCTCCTACAATGAGCAGTTCTTC
.	TRBV10-1	TRBJ1-1	.	CASSETRNTEAFF	TGCGCCAGCAGTGAGACGAGGAACACTGAAGCTTTCTTT
.	TRBV4-1	TRBJ2-7	.	CASSHPRDSGGESQYF	TGCGCCAGCAGCCATCCCCGGGACAGCGGGGGTGAAAGCCAGTACTTC
.	TRBV28	TRBJ2-1	.	CASSITGISTNEQFF	TGTGCCAGCAGTATTACAGGGATCTCTACAAATGAGCAGTTCTTC
.	TRBV28	TRBJ2-5	once	CAISTGRRGVSGTQYF	TGTGCCATCTCGACTGGTCGCAGGGGGGTCTCGGGGACCCAGTACTTC
.	TRBV15	TRBJ1-5	.	CATSDDIIQPQHF	TGTGCCACCTCTGATGACATCATTCAGCCCCAGCATTTT
.	TRBV7-6	TRBJ2-2	.	CASSLGGDGNTGELFF	TGTGCCAGCAGCTTAGGTGGAGATGGGAACACCGGGGAGCTGTTTTTT
TRBD2	TRBV7-8	TRBJ2-4	few	CASSAGSGSSFGIQYF	TGTGCCAGCAGCGCGGGGAGCGGGAGTAGTTTCGGCATTCAGTACTTC
TRBD1	TRBV6-5	TRBJ1-2	.	CASSYLGQGEDGYTF	TGTGCCAGCAGTTACTTAGGACAGGGAGAAGATGGCTACACCTTC
.	TRBV7-6	TRBJ2-2	.	CASSFGLFNGELFF	TGTGCCAGCAGCTTCGGACTCTTCAACGGGGAGCTGTTTTTT
.	TRBV7-2	TRBJ1-5	.	CASSLAQYSNQPQHF	TGTGCCAGCAGCTTAGCACAGTATAGCAATCAGCCCCAGCATTTT
.	TRBV18	TRBJ2-7	.	CASSPPAGRTYEQYF	TGTGCCAGCTCACCCCCGGCGGGCCGGACCTACGAGCAGTACTTC
TRBD1	TRBV2	TRBJ1-4	.	CASRGQGSRREKLFF	TGTGCCAGCAGGGGACAGGGGTCCCGGAGGGAAAAACTGTTTTTT
TRBD2	TRBV5-1	TRBJ2-7	.	CASSSITGAGAYEQYF	TGCGCCAGCAGCTCGATCACCGGAGCGGGAGCCTACGAGCAGTACTTC
TRBD1	TRBV2	TRBJ1-2	.	CASSPPGQASGYTF	TGTGCCAGCAGTCCTCCGGGACAGGCAAGCGGCTACACCTTC
.	TRBV5-1	TRBJ2-7	.	CASSPGGGFHEQYF	TGCGCCAGCAGCCCCGGAGGCGGGTTCCACGAGCAGTACTTC
TRBD1	TRBV6-5	TRBJ1-5	.	CASSTTGMQPQHF	TGTGCCAGCAGTACGACAGGGATGCAGCCCCAGCATTTT
TRBD1	TRBV30	TRBJ1-3	.	CAWSESQQGRSSGNTIYF	TGTGCCTGGAGTGAATCCCAACAGGGGAGAAGCTCTGGAAACACCATATATTTT
.	TRBV18	TRBJ2-5	once	CASSPSQETQYF	TGTGCCAGCTCACCCAGCCAAGAGACCCAGTACTTC
.	TRBV28	TRBJ1-1	.	CASRPGSTEAFF	TGTGCCAGCAGGCCGGGAAGCACTGAAGCTTTCTTT
.	TRBV7-3	TRBJ2-5	.	CASSPPSSQETQYF	TGTGCCAGCAGCCCACCTAGCAGCCAAGAGACCCAGTACTTC
.	TRBV2	TRBJ1-5	.	CASRGGEGNQPQHF	TGTGCCAGTAGGGGGGGAGAGGGGAATCAGCCCCAGCATTTT
.	TRBV6-5	TRBJ1-1	.	CASSYRGGVGTEAFF	TGTGCCAGCAGTTACCGTGGCGGGGTGGGCACTGAAGCTTTCTTT
TRBD1	TRBV11-3	TRBJ2-1	.	CASSSRTGGNEQFF	TGTGCCAGCAGCTCCCGGACAGGGGGCAATGAGCAGTTCTTC
.	TRBV19	TRBJ1-1	.	CASTGGHPEAFF	TGTGCCAGTACGGGAGGACACCCTGAAGCTTTCTTT
.	TRBV5-1	TRBJ1-1	.	CASSLVQRNTEAFF	TGCGCCAGCAGCTTGGTACAGAGAAACACTGAAGCTTTCTTT
.	TRBV5-1	TRBJ2-1	.	CASSTNINNEQFF	TGCGCCAGCAGCACAAACATCAACAATGAGCAGTTCTTC
.	TRBV6-1	TRBJ1-1	.	CASIGTSNTEAFF	TGTGCCAGCATAGGGACAAGTAACACTGAAGCTTTCTTT
.	TRBV11-2	TRBJ2-7	.	CASSLIEGPYSYEQYF	TGTGCCAGCAGCTTAATAGAGGGCCCCTACTCCTACGAGCAGTACTTC
.	TRBV11-2	TRBJ2-3	.	CASSLGHLPTDTQYF	TGTGCCAGCAGCTTAGGACATCTACCCACAGATACGCAGTATTTT
TRBD2	TRBV10-3	TRBJ2-5	once	CATSLSGKETQYF	TGTGCCACCTCCCTAAGCGGGAAAGAGACCCAGTACTTC
.	TRBV7-3	TRBJ2-2	once	CASSSDGSELFF	TGTGCCAGCAGCTCCGACGGGTCCGAGCTGTTTTTT